This is a list of T cell receptor beta chains from one sample in a study of blood T cell repertoires in COVID-19. Clones were read by immunoSEQ multiplex PCR, and TCRdb kept only the in-frame ones, dropping some. The sample comprises 40,000 to 50,000 clones, under 85% of which are singletons, and roughly 47% rests with the top ten. Material: peripheral blood. Receptors originate from a woman of 80 years or more with acute or convalescent COVID-19. CDR3s include the opening cysteine and the closing phenylalanine or tryptophan. The order of the fields is J gene, V gene, CDR3 protein.

>TRBJ2-7|TRBV11-3
CASSHRSPYEQYF
>TRBJ1-2|TRBV4-3
CASSQEYQGYGYTF
>TRBJ1-6|TRBV6-5
CASIKQGSDNSPLHF
>TRBJ2-1|TRBV7-2
CASSSSGPAEQFF
>TRBJ2-3|TRBV7-3
CASSLQGRGLTDTQYF
>TRBJ1-1|TRBV2
CASKGPVYTEAFF
>TRBJ2-3|TRBV9
CASSAGPVGDTQYF
>TRBJ1-3|TRBV6-2/TRBV6-3
CASSYITGGGLSGNTIYF
>TRBJ2-4|TRBV5-4
CASSLGGETTKNIQYF
>TRBJ1-5|TRBV2
CASSDVRFQGPQHF
>TRBJ2-5|TRBV25-1
CASSGGQGTRGQETQYF
>TRBJ2-3|TRBV5-1
CASSLSSGGGTDTQYF
>TRBJ1-1|TRBV14
CASSRVTVTEAFF
>TRBJ2-7|TRBV6-5
CASSWERGSYEQYF
>TRBJ2-3|TRBV10-3
CAIEGAGTDTQYF
>TRBJ2-7|TRBV21-1
CASSEDRVLHEQYF
>TRBJ1-2|TRBV7-2
CASRSGGTGGYTF
>TRBJ2-5|TRBV11-2
CASSLGRGQETQYF
>TRBJ2-1|TRBV6-5
CASSYRGGPNEQFF
>TRBJ1-6|TRBV19
CASSLTGGAGNSPLHF
>TRBJ2-2|TRBV7-2
CASSFAGTGLARELFF
>TRBJ2-1|TRBV2
CASSRDISYNEQFF
>TRBJ1-5|TRBV5-1
CASTLENSNQPQHF
>TRBJ1-4|TRBV3-1/TRBV3-2
CASSQDSARVELFF
>TRBJ1-6|TRBV7-3
CASSLVGKGQGMVGTNSPLHF
>TRBJ1-5|TRBV11-2
CASSLDRGQPQHF
>TRBJ2-1|TRBV5-6
CASSLVRTFYNEQFF